The present T cell receptor (beta chain) was sequenced within a study of blood T cell repertoires in COVID-19. In the study overall: Italy, Spain and the United States were the sources of the convalescent and acute COVID-19 samples. The cDNA or gDNA used as material had been derived from T cells, B-cell-depleted T cells, or PBMCs.

The table came from immunoSEQ multiplex PCR; TCRdb's copy has only in-frame clones and leaves some out. The sample consists of over 90,000 clones, approximately 89% of them appearing once. Sequences were obtained from peripheral blood. This sequence originates from a human donor in a cohort sampled during active COVID-19.

CDR3 sequence (DNA): TGTGCCAGTAGTACCTCTGGACAGGGGGGGTACGAGCAGTACTTC. Protein: CASSTSGQGGYEQYF. J is TRBJ2-7 and V is TRBV19; 10 nucleotides line up with TRBD1. Germline CDR1 reads LNHDA; CDR2 reads SQIVND (reference sequence). The CDR3 covers 15 residues. V trimming: 4 bases; J trimming: 4 bases; junction bases outside the gene matches: 7.